This TCR beta chain was captured by sequencing in a study of shared clonotypes between healthy human individuals. V gave up 2 bases and J gave up 0 bases; unmatched junction bases: 4. The length of the CDR3 is 15 residues. Germline V lookup: CDR1 MDHEN, CDR2 SYDVKM. Assay: immunoSEQ multiplex PCR; the TCRdb copy retains only in-frame clones and omits some. This table holds about 230,000 clones, about 69% found once. The chain links TRBV28 to TRBJ2-7; 7 bases are a match to TRBD1. This TCR came from a man aged 30 to 45 in good health. The sequenced material came from memory CD4+ T cells sorted from blood. Subset given: CD45RA-negative fraction. As DNA, the CDR3 is TGTGCCAGCAGTTTACCCGGACAGGTCTCCTACGAGCAGTACTTC. It translates to CASSLPGQVSYEQYF.